The entry that follows covers one TCR beta chain sequence. The antigen remains undetermined. The germline V and J ends were trimmed by 2 bases and 6 bases, with 19 bases remaining between them. CDR1 is MNHEY and CDR2 is SVGAGI in the germline V gene. The CDR3 spans 16 residues. The data are from a study of T cell responses to AZD1222 COVID-19 vaccine. Study-wide results and limits: Most donors were white British, females outnumbered males, and clonal diversity was possibly underestimated. AZD1222 recipients seropositive at baseline numbered only six. Compared with day 0, the breadth and depth of the Spike-specific TCR repertoire rose significantly after two doses of AZD1222.

Clones were read by immunoSEQ multiplex PCR, and TCRdb kept only the in-frame ones, dropping some. The repertoire holds around 170,000 clones, with roughly 91% as singletons. The sample was peripheral blood, taken on day 0 of AZD1222 vaccination. The V call is TRBV6-5, the J call TRBJ1-1; D is unclear. The TCR comes from an adult in good health. The CDR3 coding sequence is TGTGCCAGCAGTTACGAACCCAGGAACCTTGGGGCTGAAGCTTTCTTT. Its protein product is CASSYEPRNLGAEAFF.